Shown below are 32 T cell receptor beta chains from a single sample sequenced in a study of T-cell memory formation after mild COVID-19. A single record per CDR3 protein comes from TCRdb applying MiXCR to the 5' RACE reads. The sample lists about 88,000 distinct CDR3 sequences, around 25% occurring once. Sequenced sample: PBMCs or a T cell subset sorted from them (not recorded which). The receptors were sampled from a man aged 18 to 30 who had mild COVID-19 (a few samples of this study predate the infection). Cell type and time point are not known.

This clonotype was observed a handful of times. The gene calls are TRBV29-1 and TRBJ2-5; D possibly matches TRBD1 or TRBD2 (5 bases each). Per the germline V gene, CDR1 is SQVTM and CDR2 is ANQGSEA. The germline V and J ends were trimmed by 3 bases and 0 bases, with 11 bases remaining between them. The CDR3 is made up of 14 amino acids. The CDR3, as DNA: TGCAGCGTTGACGGGGACCGCGACCAAGAGACCCAGTACTTC. This encodes CSVDGDRDQETQYF.

A few counts support this clonotype. The V call is TRBV4-3, the J call TRBJ2-3; no definite D call. The CDR3 totals 17 residues. Germline CDR1 reads LGHNA; CDR2 reads YSLEER. V dropped 4 bases and J dropped 0 bases, with 17 bases sitting between them. The CDR3 spells CASSPTMGRSSTDTQYF. CDR3 in DNA: TGCGCCAGCAGCCCCACAATGGGCCGATCTAGCACAGATACGCAGTATTTT.

The rearrangement links TRBV14 to TRBJ2-3, with D tentatively TRBD2 (6 bases). The CDR3 is 16 amino acids. CDR1 is SGHDN and CDR2 is FVKESK in the germline V gene. The ends were cut back, 6 bases at V and 3 bases at J, with 19 bases in the middle. CDR3 bases: TGTGCCAGCAGTGACTCTAAGCGGGTCCGGACAGATACGCAGTATTTT. Residues: CASSDSKRVRTDTQYF.

This rearrangement joins TRBV6-2 or TRBV6-3 to TRBJ1-6; D remains ambiguous. From germline, CDR1 is MNHEY and CDR2 SVGEGT. V gave up 0 bases and J gave up 11 bases, with 14 bases separating them. This CDR3 region has 15 residues. The CDR3 region has the DNA TGTGCCAGCAGTTACTCGGAGGAACTTACCGCACCCCTCCACTTT. Protein: CASSYSEELTAPLHF.

In this sample, this clonotype turned up a few times. The chain carries TRBV7-9 and TRBJ1-2, with D unresolved. V dropped 4 bases and J dropped 4 bases, with 13 bases sitting between them. The CDR3 totals 14 residues. CDR1 is SEHNR and CDR2 is FQNEAQ in the germline V gene (reference sequence). CDR3 protein: CASSSYTYPYGYTF. The CDR3 bases are TGTGCCAGCAGCTCGTATACATATCCCTATGGCTACACCTTC.

The chain has TRBV4-3 and TRBJ2-2; D is ambiguous. Per the germline V gene, CDR1 is LGHNA and CDR2 is YSLEER. Trimming removed 4 bases from V and 7 bases from J, with 16 bases in between. CDR3 length: 15 residues. The CDR3 region has the DNA TGCGCCAGCAGCCCCGAGGACCGACCTGGCGGGGAGCTGTTTTTT. It translates to CASSPEDRPGGELFF.

This clonotype was found many times. This chain joins TRBV7-9 and TRBJ2-7; tentatively, D is TRBD1 (6 bases). The V end was cut by 2 bases, the J end by 2 bases, with 10 bases between. The CDR3 consists of 14 residues. Per germline, CDR1 SEHNR and CDR2 FQNEAQ (reference sequence). The chain's CDR3 is CASSLPRDTYEQYF. The CDR3 DNA reads as TGTGCCAGCAGCTTACCCAGGGACACCTACGAGCAGTACTTC.

This clonotype was detected a few times. The V call is TRBV5-1, the J call TRBJ1-2, with TRBD1 as a possible D gene (5 bases). Trimming stripped 0 bases from V and 4 bases from J, with 13 bases between. The CDR3 covers 15 residues. Looked up from germline, CDR1 is SGHRS and CDR2 is YFSETQ. The CDR3 sequence: CASSLAGGGSYGYTF. The CDR3 region has the DNA TGCGCCAGCAGCTTGGCTGGTGGGGGTAGCTATGGCTACACCTTC.

The V and J genes are TRBV4-1 and TRBJ2-3, with D unresolved. The V gene's germline CDR1 is MGHRA and CDR2 YSYEKL. Trimming left V 0 bases short and J 0 bases short, with 10 bases between. The CDR3 extends over 16 amino acids. CDR3 nucleotides: TGCGCCAGCAGCCAAGATCTACCCTTTAGCACAGATACGCAGTATTTT. Translating it yields CASSQDLPFSTDTQYF.

This clonotype is a singleton in its sample. V is TRBV29-1 and J is TRBJ1-2; TRBD1 matches at 8 bases. The CDR3 runs to 12 residues. Germline lookup yields CDR1 SQVTM and CDR2 ANQGSEA. Losses at the gene ends were 5 bases for V and 7 bases for J; bases not matched to a gene: 6. CDR3 coding DNA: TGCAGCGTTATTCCGGGACAGGTTGGCTACACCTTC. This codes for CSVIPGQVGYTF. Full variable domain (remainder filled in from reference TRBV29-1 and TRBJ1-2): SAVISQKPSRDICQRGTSLTIQCQVDSQVTMMFWYRQQPGQSLTLIATANQGSEATYESGFVIDKFPISRPNLTFSTLTVSNMSPEDSSIYLCSVIPGQVGYTFGSGTRLTVV.

The rearrangement uses TRBV29-1 and TRBJ2-5, with 8 bases fitting TRBD1. J lost 4 bases, V lost 1 base, and 8 bases had no gene match. Looked up from germline, CDR1 is SQVTM and CDR2 is ANQGSEA. The CDR3 spans 15 residues. CDR3 bases: TGCAGCGTTGAAGGAGGACAGGGACCTAGAGAGACCCAGTACTTC. Translation: CSVEGGQGPRETQYF.

This sequence joins TRBV18 and TRBJ2-1; TRBD1 matches 8 bases. The ends lost 4 bases at V and 8 bases at J; junction bases unmatched: 4. Germline loops: CDR1 KGHSH, CDR2 LQKENI. The CDR3 consists of 13 residues. The chain's CDR3 is CASSRQGADEQFF. The CDR3 DNA reads TGTGCCAGCTCACGTCAGGGGGCCGATGAGCAGTTCTTC.

This clonotype showed up just a few times. This chain links TRBV6-6 with TRBJ2-5; D is possibly TRBD1 (6 bases). The CDR3 runs to 14 residues. Germline CDR1 reads MNHNY; CDR2 reads SVGAGI (reference sequence). V lost 6 bases to trimming and J lost 5 bases, with 16 bases between them. As DNA, the CDR3 is TGTGCCAGCAGCCTATTTGGGGGCGGGGAGACCCAGTACTTC. It translates to CASSLFGGGETQYF.

The V gene is TRBV4-3, the J gene TRBJ2-1, with D possibly TRBD2 on 5 matching bases. CDR1 is LGHNA, CDR2 YSLEER, per germline. Trimming cost V 0 bases and J 10 bases, with 16 bases left between them. This CDR3 comprises 15 residues. CDR3 amino acids: CASSQDGRSADEQFF. DNA of the CDR3: TGCGCCAGCAGCCAAGATGGGAGATCGGCAGACGAGCAGTTCTTC.

The genes are TRBV4-1 and TRBJ2-3, with TRBD2 matching over 10 bases. V dropped 4 bases and J dropped 2; count of bases not matched to a gene: 6. Germline V gives CDR1 MGHRA, CDR2 YSYEKL. The CDR3 is 16 residues long. CDR3: CASSPSGGPTTDTQYF. For the CDR3, the DNA is TGCGCCAGCAGCCCTAGCGGGGGCCCCACCACAGATACGCAGTATTTT.

The chain links TRBV12-3 or TRBV12-4 to TRBJ2-5, with TRBD1 matching 10 bases. Trimming removed 6 bases from V and 5 bases from J; junction bases left unmatched: 12. The CDR3 runs 16 residues. The CDR3 loop is CASSPPRDRGVETQYF. CDR3 bases: TGTGCCAGCAGCCCACCCCGGGACAGGGGAGTTGAGACCCAGTACTTC.

The CDR3 loop reads CASSRGLAEQETQYF. Here the CDR3 DNA reads TGCGCCAGCAGCCGCGGACTAGCGGAACAAGAGACCCAGTACTTC. V usage is TRBV4-1 and J usage is TRBJ2-5, with 10 positions matching TRBD2. The germline gives CDR1 MGHRA, CDR2 YSYEKL. J lost 2 bases, V lost 4 bases, and 4 bases had no gene match. This CDR3 region has 15 residues.

In its sample, this clonotype was seen a few times. This chain joins TRBV4-1 and TRBJ1-5; D not resolved. Per the germline V gene, CDR1 is MGHRA and CDR2 is YSYEKL. V was shortened by 0 bases and J by 0 bases, with 24 bases between the two germline ends. The CDR3 sequence is 21 residues long. CDR3 DNA: TGCGCCAGCAGCCAAGATTTTTGGGGTTTGACGATTGGTTCTAGCAATCAGCCCCAGCATTTT. This gives the protein CASSQDFWGLTIGSSNQPQHF.

This clonotype showed up just once. The chain joins TRBV7-9 to TRBJ2-2, with D tentatively TRBD1 (6 bases). The CDR3 spans 19 residues. Trimming left V 5 bases short and J 1 base short, with 23 bases between. Germline CDR1 reads SEHNR; CDR2 reads FQNEAQ (reference sequence). This chain's CDR3 is CASSAASRTVLQNTGELFF. Written as DNA, the CDR3 is TGTGCCAGCAGCGCCGCAAGTAGGACAGTCTTACAGAACACCGGGGAGCTGTTTTTT. Filled out from reference TRBV7-9 and TRBJ2-2, the complete variable domain reads DTGVSQNPRHKITKRGQNVTFRCDPISEHNRLYWYRQTLGQGPEFLTYFQNEAQLEKSRLLSDRFSAERPKGSFSTLEIQRTEQGDSAMYLCASSAASRTVLQNTGELFFGEGSRLTVL.

This clonotype has ten or more counts. The chain is built from TRBV5-5 and TRBJ1-1; D gene unclear. With 4 bases removed from V and 4 bases from J, the gap between germline ends came to 17 bases. The CDR3 consists of 15 residues. The germline V gene has CDR1 SGHKS and CDR2 YYEKEE (reference sequence). CDR3 in DNA: TGTGCCAGCAGCCCTGGCCCTCCGGGTGGCACTGAAGCTTTCTTT. Protein product: CASSPGPPGGTEAFF.

This clonotype is a singleton in its sample. V and J are TRBV6-6 and TRBJ2-1; 11 nucleotides match TRBD2. This CDR3 is 15 amino acids long. Germline V gene data show CDR1 as MNHNY and CDR2 as SVGAGI (reference sequence). Trimming removed 6 bases from V and 5 bases from J; junction bases left unmatched: 6. In DNA, the CDR3 is TGTGCCAGCAGCCATAGCGGGGGGGCGAACAATGAGCAGTTCTTC. It is translated as CASSHSGGANNEQFF.

This clonotype was observed a few times. The chain carries TRBV4-3 and TRBJ2-2; either TRBD1 or TRBD2 may fit D (5 bases each). Germline CDR1 LGHNA, CDR2 YSLEER. Trimming removed 4 bases from V and 3 bases from J, with 12 bases in between. The CDR3 covers 15 residues. The CDR3 DNA follows: TGCGCCAGCAGCCCCAATTGGGGGTACACCGGGGAGCTGTTTTTT. This translates into CASSPNWGYTGELFF.

This chain connects TRBV28 to TRBJ2-4; 7 bases fit TRBD1. The CDR3 spans 16 residues. Germline trimming cut 5 bases from V and 1 base from J; bases unmatched to any gene: 8. The germline V gene encodes CDR1 MDHEN and CDR2 SYDVKM. In DNA, the CDR3 is TGTGCCAGCAGTATGACAGGGCTTGGTGCCAAAAACATTCAGTACTTC. Residues: CASSMTGLGAKNIQYF. The whole variable domain, remainder taken from reference TRBV28 and TRBJ2-4, is DVKVTQSSRYLVKRTGEKVFLECVQDMDHENMFWYRQDPGLGLRLIYFSYDVKMKEKGDIPEGYSVSREKKERFSLILESASTNQTSMYLCASSMTGLGAKNIQYFGAGTRLSVL.

This chain links TRBV5-1 with TRBJ2-4, with 7 bases matching TRBD1. This CDR3 is 16 amino acids long. CDR1 and CDR2 (germline): SGHRS, YFSETQ. The ends lost 4 bases at V and 4 bases at J; junction bases unmatched: 11. CDR3 in DNA: TGCGCCAGCAGCCCAACCGGGACAGCGCTAAAAAACATTCAGTACTTC. It translates to CASSPTGTALKNIQYF.

This chain joins TRBV15 and TRBJ1-5, with unresolved D. The CDR3 consists of 16 residues. Germline values: CDR1 LNHNV, CDR2 YYDKDF (reference sequence). V lost 0 bases, J lost 6 bases, and 15 bases lay in between. The CDR3 coding sequence is TGTGCCACCAGCAGAGAAGGCAGGCCCCCGGGTCAGCCCCAGCATTTT. As protein: CATSREGRPPGQPQHF.

The CDR3 loop reads CASTANTGAADTQYF. The CDR3 bases are TGTGCCAGCACCGCCAATACGGGGGCGGCGGATACGCAGTATTTT. V gene TRBV4-2 combines with J gene TRBJ2-3, with D perhaps being TRBD1 or TRBD2 (6 bases each). CDR3 size: 15 residues. Deletions cut 7 bases from V and 6 bases from J, with 20 bases between. CDR1 and CDR2 from the germline V gene are LGHNA and YNFKEQ.

The chain combines TRBV4-3 with TRBJ2-7; possibly TRBD1 for D (8 bases). The germline V and J ends were trimmed by 4 bases and 0 bases, with 13 bases remaining between them. The CDR3 consists of 15 residues. The germline V gene encodes CDR1 LGHNA and CDR2 YSLEER. This CDR3 is CASSLNRGGSYEQYF. CDR3 nucleotides: TGCGCCAGCAGCCTTAACAGGGGGGGCTCCTACGAGCAGTACTTC.

This clonotype has a handful of counts. The chain carries TRBV4-3 and TRBJ2-3; 13 nucleotides agree with TRBD2. The CDR3 runs to 19 residues. CDR1 is LGHNA, CDR2 YSLEER, per germline. The trim removed 3 bases at V and 0 bases at J, leaving 9 bases unmatched. As DNA, the CDR3 is TGCGCCAGCAGCCAGACGGGACTAGCGGGAATCCTCAGCACAGATACGCAGTATTTT. This sequence encodes CASSQTGLAGILSTDTQYF.

The chain links TRBV12-3 or TRBV12-4 to TRBJ2-7, with D possibly being TRBD1 or TRBD2 (5 bases each). Trimming removed 4 bases from V and 6 bases from J, with 16 bases in between. The CDR3 loop spans 14 amino acids. DNA of the CDR3: TGTGCCAGCAGTTCCCAGGGACCCCTAGCCGAGCAGTACGTC. Protein sequence: CASSSQGPLAEQYV.

The chain couples TRBV4-1 to TRBJ2-5; TRBD2 is a possible D gene (5 bases). Looked up from germline, CDR1 is MGHRA and CDR2 is YSYEKL. Trimming took off 2 bases at V and 6 bases at J, with 16 bases between the two ends. The CDR3 contains 15 residues. CDR3 sequence (DNA): TGCGCCAGCAGCCAATTTGGACTCCCGCTAAAGACCCAGTACTTC. It is translated as CASSQFGLPLKTQYF.

This clonotype was picked up one time. The rearrangement uses TRBV2 and TRBJ2-7, with D unresolved. This CDR3 contains 15 residues. Between the trimmed V and J ends, which lost 3 bases and 6 bases, there was a span of 18 bases. Germline CDR1 reads SNHLY; CDR2 reads FYNNEI. The CDR3 sequence is CASSDGDPGPFEQYF. The CDR3 DNA is TGTGCCAGCAGTGATGGGGATCCAGGCCCCTTCGAGCAGTACTTC. Filled out from reference TRBV2 and TRBJ2-7, the complete variable domain reads EPEVTQTPSHQVTQMGQEVILRCVPISNHLYFYWYRQILGQKVEFLVSFYNNEISEKSEIFDDQFSVERPDGSNFTLKIRSTKLEDSAMYFCASSDGDPGPFEQYFGPGTRLTVT.

The chain employs TRBV6-1 and TRBJ1-5; tentative D call: TRBD1 (5 bases). Per the germline V gene, CDR1 is MNHNS and CDR2 is SASEGT. The CDR3 is made up of 15 amino acids. Trimming shortened V by 0 bases and J by 8 bases, and 14 bases separated the two germline ends. The CDR3 bases are TGTGCCAGCAGTGAAGCAGCAGGGTCCGGCAAGCCCCAGCATTTT. It yields the protein CASSEAAGSGKPQHF.